The 20 T cell receptor beta chains reported below all come from one sample, sequenced in a study of T cell changes during pregnancy in multiple sclerosis. Here immunoSEQ multiplex PCR was the method, and the copy in TCRdb shows in-frame clones only, minus some. The sample has roughly 88,000 clones, under 95% seen once. The material sequenced was peripheral blood, taken in the first trimester of pregnancy. These TCRs come from a female donor with multiple sclerosis, enrolled in a pregnancy study.

This sequence joins TRBV12-5 and TRBJ2-1; 8 positions match TRBD2. Germline CDR1 and CDR2: LGHNT and FRNRAP. The V gene end was trimmed by 5 bases and the J gene end by 5 bases; junction bases not matched to a gene: 11. The CDR3 sequence is 16 residues long. The CDR3 DNA reads TGTGCTAGTGGTCGGGGGGGGAATTTCCCCCACAATGAGCAGTTCTTC. Amino acids: CASGRGGNFPHNEQFF.

The chain couples TRBV27 to TRBJ2-3; 7 bases agree with TRBD1. Per the germline V gene, CDR1 is MNHEY and CDR2 is SMNVEV (reference sequence). The ends lost 6 bases at V and 3 bases at J; junction bases unmatched: 6. The CDR3 runs to 14 residues. The CDR3 here is CASSRGLRTDTQYF. The CDR3 DNA reads TGTGCCAGCAGCAGGGGGTTAAGGACAGATACGCAGTATTTT.

The genes are TRBV10-3 and TRBJ1-5; TRBD1 matches at 9 bases. V shed 2 bases, J shed 2 bases, and the junction held 1 base outside the gene matches. The CDR3 consists of 15 residues. Germline V lookup: CDR1 ENHRY, CDR2 SYGVKD. In DNA, the CDR3 is TGTGCCATCAGTGAGCGGGACAGGGGCAATCAGCCCCAGCATTTT. This codes for CAISERDRGNQPQHF.

V is TRBV5-8 and J is TRBJ2-3, with a weak D call TRBD1 (6 bases). The CDR3 has 14 amino acids. V lost 4 bases to trimming and J lost 2 bases, with 11 bases between them. Germline CDR1 and CDR2: SGHTS and YDEGEE. The CDR3 here is CASSRDIFTDTQYF. The CDR3, as DNA: TGTGCCAGCAGCCGGGACATCTTCACAGATACGCAGTATTTT.

This clone was counted a few times. V usage is TRBV19 and J usage is TRBJ1-2; 9 bases map to TRBD1. J lost 4 bases, V lost 5 bases, and 2 bases had no gene match. CDR3 size: 13 residues. Per germline, CDR1 LNHDA and CDR2 SQIVND (reference sequence). CDR3: CASSSDRGYGYTF. Here the CDR3 DNA reads TGTGCCAGTAGTTCGGACAGGGGCTATGGCTACACCTTC. Based on the CDR3 plus reference TRBV19 and TRBJ1-2, the full variable domain is DGGITQSPKYLFRKEGQNVTLSCEQNLNHDAMYWYRQDPGQGLRLIYYSQIVNDFQKGDIAEGYSVSREKKESFPLTVTSAQKNPTAFYLCASSSDRGYGYTFGSGTRLTVV.

This chain joins TRBV9 and TRBJ2-2; D call uncertain. This CDR3 is 15 amino acids long. CDR1 and CDR2 from the germline V gene are SGDLS and YYNGEE. V was clipped by 0 bases and J by 3 bases, with 9 bases between them. The CDR3 coding sequence is TGTGCCAGCAGCGTAGGAACAGTGGACACCGGGGAGCTGTTTTTT. It codes for CASSVGTVDTGELFF.

This sequence joins TRBV10-1 and TRBJ2-3, with TRBD1 as a possible D gene (5 bases). This CDR3 is 14 amino acids long. V was shortened by 7 bases and J by 1 base, with 12 bases between the two germline ends. Germline V gives CDR1 WNHNN, CDR2 SYGVQD (reference sequence). DNA for the CDR3: TGCGCCAGCAACTACAGGTGGGGCACAGATACGCAGTATTTT. Protein: CASNYRWGTDTQYF.

The CDR3 coding sequence is TGTGCCAGCAGTTTATATGCCACCGGAGGCTATGGCTACACCTTC. This sequence encodes CASSLYATGGYGYTF. The V and J genes are TRBV27 and TRBJ1-2; D uncertain. The germline V gene has CDR1 MNHEY and CDR2 SMNVEV (reference sequence). Trimming stripped 1 base from V and 4 bases from J, with 13 bases between. The CDR3 loop spans 15 amino acids.

The rearrangement uses TRBV6-5 and TRBJ2-7, with 7 bases aligning to TRBD1. J gave up 2 bases and V 5 bases, and 9 bases lay outside the gene matches. This CDR3 is built from 15 residues. Looked up from germline, CDR1 is MNHEY and CDR2 is SVGAGI. The CDR3 DNA reads as TGTGCCAGCAGTCGACGAGGCGGACAGGCCTACGAGCAGTACTTC. Translated, it gives CASSRRGGQAYEQYF.

V gene TRBV5-1 combines with J gene TRBJ2-3, with unresolved D. V was clipped by 4 bases and J by 0 bases, with 12 bases between them. The CDR3 has 15 amino acids. Germline V gene sequence: CDR1 SGHRS, CDR2 YFSETQ. The CDR3 nucleotides are TGCGCCAGCAGCGCAGGATCTACTAGCACAGATACGCAGTATTTT. Protein product: CASSAGSTSTDTQYF.

The chain couples TRBV5-1 to TRBJ2-1, with D possibly being TRBD1 (5 bases). The germline CDR1 and CDR2 sequences are SGHRS and YFSETQ. There are 15 residues in the CDR3. Trimming stripped 7 bases from V and 6 bases from J, with 20 bases between. CDR3 amino acids: CASFNGQGPGNEQFF. The CDR3 DNA sequence: TGCGCCAGCTTCAACGGTCAGGGTCCGGGCAATGAGCAGTTCTTC.

The rearrangement joins TRBV29-1 to TRBJ1-1; no definite D call. Germline V gives CDR1 SQVTM, CDR2 ANQGSEA. Trimming pared 1 base from V and 3 bases from J, leaving 6 bases between. This CDR3 region has 12 residues. CDR3 sequence (DNA): TGCAGCGTTGAAGGGAGGCACACTGAAGCTTTCTTT. This gives the protein CSVEGRHTEAFF.

The chain is built from TRBV9 and TRBJ1-3, with 7 bases fitting TRBD1. CDR3 length: 16 residues. The trim removed 1 base at V and 0 bases at J, leaving 4 bases unmatched. CDR1 is SGDLS, CDR2 YYNGEE, per germline. CDR3 sequence: CASSVSGTVSGNTIYF. The CDR3 DNA follows: TGTGCCAGCAGCGTATCCGGGACAGTCTCTGGAAACACCATATATTTT.

V is TRBV27 and J is TRBJ2-1, with TRBD1 as a possible D gene (5 bases). Per the germline V gene, CDR1 is MNHEY and CDR2 is SMNVEV (reference sequence). This CDR3 region has 12 residues. V was clipped by 2 bases and J by 6 bases, with 5 bases between them. This CDR3 reads CASSLDSNEQFF. Written as DNA, the CDR3 is TGTGCCAGCAGTTTAGACAGCAATGAGCAGTTCTTC.

J is TRBJ2-1 and V is TRBV9; 8 positions agree with TRBD2. J gave up 6 bases and V 2 bases, and 13 bases lay outside the gene matches. The CDR3 covers 17 residues. The germline gives CDR1 SGDLS, CDR2 YYNGEE. CDR3 region: CASSVSGSRGVVNEQFF. The CDR3 region has the DNA TGTGCCAGCAGCGTGAGCGGGAGTCGAGGGGTTGTCAATGAGCAGTTCTTC. The whole variable domain, remainder taken from reference TRBV9 and TRBJ2-1, is DSGVTQTPKHLITATGQRVTLRCSPRSGDLSVYWYQQSLDQGLQFLIQYYNGEERAKGNILERFSAQQFPDLHSELNLSSLELGDSALYFCASSVSGSRGVVNEQFFGPGTRLTVL.

V usage is TRBV28 and J usage is TRBJ2-4; TRBD1 is a possible D gene (5 bases). Germline CDR1 reads MDHEN; CDR2 reads SYDVKM. Trimming cost V 6 bases and J 7 bases, with 13 bases left between them. The CDR3 has 13 amino acids. DNA for the CDR3: TGTGCCAGCAGCTCGGACACCTTGAACATTCAGTACTTC. Amino acid sequence: CASSSDTLNIQYF.

The chain couples TRBV2 to TRBJ2-7; tentative D call: TRBD2 (6 bases). CDR1 is SNHLY, CDR2 FYNNEI, per germline. This CDR3 spans 15 amino acids. Trimming stripped 6 bases from V and 4 bases from J, with 19 bases between. The CDR3 region is CASRDLGTLLYEQYF. The CDR3 nucleotides read TGTGCCAGCAGGGACCTGGGGACTTTACTTTACGAGCAGTACTTC.

The V and J genes are TRBV7-6 and TRBJ2-7; 8 nucleotides agree with TRBD2. CDR3 length: 15 residues. In germline, CDR1 is SGHVS, CDR2 FNYEAQ. The V gene end was trimmed by 1 base and the J gene end by 3 bases; junction bases not matched to a gene: 5. This chain's CDR3 is CASSLGGSGNYEQYF. CDR3 coding DNA: TGTGCCAGCAGCTTAGGTGGTAGCGGGAACTACGAGCAGTACTTC. The complete variable domain, with remaining parts taken from reference TRBV7-6 and TRBJ2-7, reads GAGVSQSPRYKVTKRGQDVALRCDPISGHVSLYWYRQALGQGPEFLTYFNYEAQQDKSGLPNDRFSAERPEGSISTLTIQRTEQRDSAMYRCASSLGGSGNYEQYFGPGTRLTVT.

This chain uses TRBV5-6 with TRBJ2-4, with TRBD1 identical over 8 bases. There are 13 residues in the CDR3. The V gene's germline CDR1 is SGHDT and CDR2 YYEEEE. J gave up 8 bases and V 4 bases, and 5 bases lay outside the gene matches. The CDR3 loop reads CASSGDRGDIQYF. The CDR3 DNA reads TGTGCCAGCAGCGGAGACAGGGGTGACATTCAGTACTTC.

The J gene is TRBJ1-2, the V gene TRBV15, with 8 bases identical to TRBD1. CDR1 and CDR2 from the germline V gene are LNHNV and YYDKDF (reference sequence). The CDR3 extends over 15 amino acids. Unmatched junction bases numbered 7, after V lost 1 base and J lost 6 bases. CDR3 loop: CATSRARGPEHGYTF. CDR3 DNA sequence: TGTGCCACCAGCAGAGCCAGGGGGCCCGAGCATGGCTACACCTTC.